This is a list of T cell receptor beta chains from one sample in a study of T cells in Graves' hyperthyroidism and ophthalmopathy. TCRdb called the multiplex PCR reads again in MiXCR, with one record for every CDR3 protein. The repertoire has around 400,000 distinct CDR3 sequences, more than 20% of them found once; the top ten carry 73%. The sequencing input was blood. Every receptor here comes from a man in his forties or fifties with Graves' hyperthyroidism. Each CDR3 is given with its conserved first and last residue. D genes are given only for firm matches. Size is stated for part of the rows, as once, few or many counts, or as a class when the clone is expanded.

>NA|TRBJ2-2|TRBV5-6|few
TGTGCCAGCAGCTTGGCCGTGGTAGAGGGCACCGGGGAGCTGTTTTTT
CASSLAVVEGTGELFF
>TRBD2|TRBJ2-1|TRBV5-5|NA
TGTGCCAGCAGCATTCTAGCGGGAGTTGAAAATGAGCAGTTCTTC
CASSILAGVENEQFF
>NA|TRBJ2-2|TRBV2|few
TGTGCCAGCAGCCCCCCAGGGGACTCTGTGGAGCTGTTTTTT
CASSPPGDSVELFF
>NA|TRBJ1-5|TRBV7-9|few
TGTGCCAGCAGCTTCGGGCAGAAAAATCAGCCCCAGCATTTT
CASSFGQKNQPQHF
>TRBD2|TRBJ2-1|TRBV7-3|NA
TGTGCCAGCAGCTTAACGTTTACTAGCGGGTTTTACAATGAGCAGTTCTTC
CASSLTFTSGFYNEQFF
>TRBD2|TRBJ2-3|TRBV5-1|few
TGCGCCAGCAGCTTGAGACTAGCGAACACAGATACGCAGTATTTT
CASSLRLANTDTQYF
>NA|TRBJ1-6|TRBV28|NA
TGTGCCAGCAGCCCCTATGGGGCGACAGTCTCTAATTCACCCCTCCACTTT
CASSPYGATVSNSPLHF
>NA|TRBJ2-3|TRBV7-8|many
TGTGCCAGCAGCTTAGCGGAGAGCGAGGTGCAGTATTTT
CASSLAESEVQYF
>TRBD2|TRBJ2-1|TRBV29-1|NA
TGCAGCGTTCTAGCGGGAGGGCCGAATGAGCAGTTCTTC
CSVLAGGPNEQFF
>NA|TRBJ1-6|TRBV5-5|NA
TGTGCCAGCAGCTTGGGGGGGCTCCAGAGCCGGTCACCCCTCCACTTT
CASSLGGLQSRSPLHF
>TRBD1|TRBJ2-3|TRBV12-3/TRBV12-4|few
TGTGCCAGCAGTCCACCGGGACAGGGGGCCTCAGATACGCAGTATTTT
CASSPPGQGASDTQYF
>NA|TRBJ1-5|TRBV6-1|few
TGTGCCAGCAGTGAAGTTTCGGGCAATCAGCCCCAGCATTTT
CASSEVSGNQPQHF
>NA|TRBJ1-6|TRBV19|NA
TGTGCCAGTGGGGCCAGCCCAAATTCACCCCTCCACTTT
CASGASPNSPLHF
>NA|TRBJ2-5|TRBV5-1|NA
TGCGCCAGCAGCTTAAGAGCTCAAGAGACCCAGTACTTC
CASSLRAQETQYF
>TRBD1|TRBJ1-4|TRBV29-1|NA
TGCAGCGCTACTGACCCGGGACAGGCTGTAGAAAAACTGTTTTTT
CSATDPGQAVEKLFF
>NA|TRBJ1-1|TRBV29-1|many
TGCAGCGTCGTAAGTGGGAACCTAAACACTGAAGCTTTCTTT
CSVVSGNLNTEAFF
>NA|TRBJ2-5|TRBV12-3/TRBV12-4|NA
TGTGCCAGCAGTCCCGGGGGGCGGCGGGAGCGGGAGACCCAGTACTTC
CASSPGGRRERETQYF
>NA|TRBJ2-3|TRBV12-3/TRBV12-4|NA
TGTGCCAGCAGTTCTTACAACAGCAAGCTCCGGGCAGATACGCAGTATTTT
CASSSYNSKLRADTQYF
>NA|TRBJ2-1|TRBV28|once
TGTGCCAGCAGTCCCAGGGAAAGGATCTCCTACGAGCAGTTCTTC
CASSPRERISYEQFF
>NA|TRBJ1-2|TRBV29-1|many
TGCAGCGTTGAAGCCGGAGCAGGGAAGTATGGCTACACCTTC
CSVEAGAGKYGYTF
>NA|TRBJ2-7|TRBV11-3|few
TGTGCCAGCAGCTTCCAAGGGGCTTCCTACGAGCAGTACTTC
CASSFQGASYEQYF
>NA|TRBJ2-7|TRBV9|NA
TGTGCCAGCAGCGGGGACGGTGTTTCCTACGAGCAGTACTTC
CASSGDGVSYEQYF
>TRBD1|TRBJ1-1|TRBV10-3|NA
TGTGCCATCAGCCACGACGGGACAGCCACTGAAGCTTTCTTT
CAISHDGTATEAFF
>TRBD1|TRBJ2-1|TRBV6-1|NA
TGTGCCAGCAGTTCCCGACGGGACAGTTTAGTAGATGAGCAGTTCTTC
CASSSRRDSLVDEQFF
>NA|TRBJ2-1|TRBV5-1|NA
TGCGCCAGCAGCCCGCCCGGTGAGCAGTTCTTC
CASSPPGEQFF
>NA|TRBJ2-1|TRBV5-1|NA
TGCGCCAGCAGCTTAGGAACAGGGAGGAATGAGCAGTTCTTC
CASSLGTGRNEQFF
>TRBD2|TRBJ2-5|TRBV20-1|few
TGCAGTGCTAGAGCGGCTAGCGGGAGAAGGGAGACCCAGTACTTC
CSARAASGRRETQYF
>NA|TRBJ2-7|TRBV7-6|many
TGTGCCAGCAGCTTATACTCGCGACACGGCCTCGAGCAGTACTTC
CASSLYSRHGLEQYF
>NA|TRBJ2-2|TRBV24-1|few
TGTGCCACCAGTGATTTGCGACCGGGACGGACCGGGGAGCTGTTTTTT
CATSDLRPGRTGELFF